These 17 T cell receptor beta chains were sequenced from one sample in a study of blood T cell repertoires in COVID-19. Data came from immunoSEQ multiplex PCR; TCRdb stores just in-frame clones and leaves some out. The table includes a few hundred thousand clones, approximately 85% detected once. The sequenced sample was peripheral blood. The receptors derive from a man aged 18 to 29 with active or convalescent COVID-19.

The chain combines TRBV2 with TRBJ2-1, with D possibly being TRBD1 (7 bases). Trimming took off 6 bases at V and 6 bases at J, with 15 bases between the two ends. The CDR3 has 14 amino acids. Germline values: CDR1 SNHLY, CDR2 FYNNEI. CDR3 region: CASSQNRGGNEQFF. The CDR3 DNA reads TGTGCCAGCAGCCAGAACAGGGGAGGCAATGAGCAGTTCTTC.

In nucleotides, the CDR3 is TGTGCCAGCAGCTCCGGGGTAGGAGGGGAGACCCAGTACTTC. It translates to CASSSGVGGETQYF. V and J are TRBV7-2 and TRBJ2-5, with D possibly matching TRBD2 (6 bases). This CDR3 contains 14 residues. V was pared by 4 bases and J by 5 bases, with 14 bases between. Looked up from germline, CDR1 is SGHTA and CDR2 is FQGNSA. Supplemented by reference TRBV7-2 and TRBJ2-5, the full variable domain reads GAGVSQSPSNKVTEKGKDVELRCDPISGHTALYWYRQSLGQGLEFLIYFQGNSAPDKSGLPSDRFSAERTGGSVSTLTIQRTQQEDSAVYLCASSSGVGGETQYFGPGTRLLVL.

The genes are TRBV2 and TRBJ2-1; 13 bases are a match to TRBD2. V was pared by 6 bases and J by 5 bases, with 4 bases of the junction left unmatched. This CDR3 region has 15 residues. Germline V gene lookup returns CDR1 SNHLY and CDR2 FYNNEI. The CDR3 is CASRGTSGDNNEQFF. In nucleotides, the CDR3 is TGTGCCAGCAGGGGGACTAGCGGGGACAACAATGAGCAGTTCTTC.

The chain links TRBV7-9 to TRBJ1-2, with D possibly TRBD1 on 6 matching bases. Looked up from germline, CDR1 is SEHNR and CDR2 is FQNEAQ (reference sequence). The CDR3 contains 14 residues. V lost 3 bases, J lost 4 bases, and 12 bases lay in between. The CDR3 nucleotides are TGTGCCAGCAGCTTTTTGGGACAAGGCTATGGCTACACCTTC. As protein: CASSFLGQGYGYTF.

Only a few counts were recorded for this clone. This sequence joins TRBV7-2 and TRBJ1-2; D is unresolved. V lost 2 bases, J lost 5 bases, and 15 bases lay in between. The CDR3 is 15 residues long. Germline CDR1 and CDR2: SGHTA and FQGNSA. CDR3 sequence reads: CASSLQEPAEYGYTF. CDR3 in DNA: TGTGCCAGCAGCTTACAAGAACCGGCGGAATATGGCTACACCTTC.

The rearrangement uses TRBV6-1 and TRBJ2-3, with 7 bases lining up with TRBD2. CDR3 size: 17 residues. Germline assignment: CDR1 MNHNS and CDR2 SASEGT. V dropped 2 bases and J dropped 4; count of bases not matched to a gene: 12. The CDR3 DNA follows: TGTGCCAGCAGTGAAACCTCGGGGGGAGATGGGGCAGATACGCAGTATTTT. It translates to CASSETSGGDGADTQYF.

V and J are TRBV29-1 and TRBJ2-2; 9 bases are shared with TRBD1. V lost 6 bases to trimming and J lost 5 bases; unmatched junction nucleotides: 7. The CDR3 covers 14 residues. The germline CDR1 and CDR2 sequences are SQVTM and ANQGSEA. The chain's CDR3 is CSVRGTGQTGELFF. CDR3 sequence (DNA): TGCAGCGTGAGGGGGACAGGGCAGACCGGGGAGCTGTTTTTT.

Written as DNA, the CDR3 is TGTGCCAGCCCGGGGGGGCGTCAACTTGAAGCTTTCTTT. It is translated as CASPGGRQLEAFF. This chain links TRBV21-1 with TRBJ1-1. TRBV21-1 represents a pseudogene. The CDR3 sequence is 13 residues long.

This clone was found once. The rearrangement uses TRBV15 and TRBJ1-1; possibly TRBD1 for D (6 bases). Germline V gene lookup returns CDR1 LNHNV and CDR2 YYDKDF (reference sequence). The CDR3 runs to 18 residues. The ends were cut back, 0 bases at V and 0 bases at J, with 17 bases in the middle. In nucleotides, the CDR3 is TGTGCCACCAGCAGAGATCCCAGGGGAATTTCCATGAACACTGAAGCTTTCTTT. Its protein product is CATSRDPRGISMNTEAFF. The whole variable domain, remainder taken from reference TRBV15 and TRBJ1-1, is DAMVIQNPRYQVTQFGKPVTLSCSQTLNHNVMYWYQQKSSQAPKLLFHYYDKDFNNEADTPDNFQSRRPNTSFCFLDIRSPGLGDTAMYLCATSRDPRGISMNTEAFFGQGTRLTVV.

The table lists this clone with a count of one. The chain links TRBV7-6 to TRBJ2-5; D might be TRBD2 (8 bases). Germline CDR1 reads SGHVS; CDR2 reads FNYEAQ. Trimming shortened V by 3 bases and J by 5 bases, and 19 bases separated the two germline ends. This CDR3 is built from 16 residues. The CDR3 DNA reads TGTGCCAGCAGCTTCTACCGGACAGGCGGGGGGGAGACCCAGTACTTC. This sequence encodes CASSFYRTGGGETQYF. Using reference TRBV7-6 and TRBJ2-5 for the parts outside the CDR3, the full variable domain is GAGVSQSPRYKVTKRGQDVALRCDPISGHVSLYWYRQALGQGPEFLTYFNYEAQQDKSGLPNDRFSAERPEGSISTLTIQRTEQRDSAMYRCASSFYRTGGGETQYFGPGTRLLVL.

In DNA, the CDR3 is TGTGCCAGCAGCCCAGCCTCGGGGGGCGGAGAGACCCAGTACTTC. This sequence encodes CASSPASGGGETQYF. J is TRBJ2-5 and V is TRBV9, with D possibly being TRBD2 (7 bases). CDR1 and CDR2 from the germline V gene are SGDLS and YYNGEE. This CDR3 is 15 amino acids long. V was shortened by 4 bases and J by 4 bases, with 17 bases between the two germline ends.

This chain uses TRBV7-2 with TRBJ2-7; D not certain. The CDR3 runs to 13 residues. Germline assignment: CDR1 SGHTA and CDR2 FQGNSA. Trimming removed 1 base from V and 6 bases from J, with 10 bases in between. This CDR3 is CASSLGWPGEQYF. CDR3 sequence (DNA): TGTGCCAGCAGCTTAGGGTGGCCTGGCGAGCAGTACTTC.

The J gene is TRBJ1-2, the V gene TRBV15; 8 bases line up with TRBD1. The junction had 8 bases not matched to a gene; V was cut back by 0 bases and J by 5 bases. CDR3 size: 16 residues. In germline, CDR1 is LNHNV, CDR2 YYDKDF (reference sequence). The CDR3 loop reads CATSRDGTGPSYGYTF. In DNA form, the CDR3 reads TGTGCCACCAGCAGAGATGGGACAGGTCCTTCGTATGGCTACACCTTC.

Points on this clone: Other nucleotide sequences in the sample specify the same CDR3. The chain has TRBV27 and TRBJ1-1; TRBD1 aligns across 8 bases. Trimming at V came to 7 bases and at J to 4 bases, leaving 2 bases not matched to a gene. CDR1 and CDR2 from the germline V gene are MNHEY and SMNVEV (reference sequence). The CDR3 is 12 amino acids. The CDR3 nucleotides read TGTGCCAGCAAAACAGGGGGCACTGAAGCTTTCTTT. Translating gives CASKTGGTEAFF.

This chain uses TRBV5-6 with TRBJ1-1; the D gene is possibly TRBD1 (6 bases). Germline V gives CDR1 SGHDT, CDR2 YYEEEE. Deletions cut 5 bases from V and 7 bases from J, with 15 bases between. There are 13 residues in the CDR3. The CDR3 DNA reads TGTGCCAGCAGATTTGGGGGGGCAAGTGAAGCTTTCTTT. Its translation is CASRFGGASEAFF.

The V call is TRBV4-1, the J call TRBJ1-1; D may be TRBD1 (6 bases). The CDR3 has 13 residues. Trimming left V 6 bases short and J 6 bases short, with 14 bases between. CDR1 and CDR2 from the germline V gene are MGHRA and YSYEKL. CDR3 sequence (DNA): TGCGCCAGCAGTCCCGCAGGGGAGCCTGAAGCTTTCTTT. It translates to CASSPAGEPEAFF.

The sample holds one count of this clone. The rearrangement joins TRBV2 to TRBJ1-6, with TRBD1 matching 9 bases. With V trimmed by 6 bases and J by 0 bases, 3 bases remained unmatched. CDR3 length: 16 amino acids. CDR1 and CDR2 (germline): SNHLY, FYNNEI. The CDR3: CASRGTGSSYNSPLHF. The CDR3 bases are TGTGCCAGCAGGGGGACAGGGAGCTCCTATAATTCACCCCTCCACTTT.